These 4 T cell receptor beta chains originate from one sample sequenced in a study of blood T cell repertoires in COVID-19. Using immunoSEQ multiplex PCR, the repertoire was profiled, and TCRdb retains in-frame clones only, with some absent. Of about 140,000 clones listed, 80% to 85% are singletons. Material: peripheral blood. The receptors come from a woman in her fifties or sixties with acute or convalescent COVID-19.

This rearrangement joins TRBV2 to TRBJ1-5; possible D gene TRBD1, 5 bases. This CDR3 spans 14 amino acids. CDR1 is SNHLY, CDR2 FYNNEI, per germline. Trimming took off 5 bases at V and 5 bases at J, with 13 bases between the two ends. The chain's CDR3 is CASSRDSEYQPQHF. The CDR3 DNA reads as TGTGCCAGCAGTCGTGACAGCGAGTATCAGCCCCAGCATTTT.

This clone was picked up a small number of times. This chain connects TRBV28 to TRBJ1-6, with a weak D call TRBD1 (6 bases). CDR1 and CDR2 from the germline V gene are MDHEN and SYDVKM. This CDR3 contains 16 residues. V lost 5 bases and J 4 bases, leaving 15 bases between the germline ends. CDR3 amino acids: CASSPWAGDYNSPLHF. The DNA of the CDR3 is TGTGCCAGCAGTCCCTGGGCAGGGGATTATAATTCACCCCTCCACTTT.

The chain employs TRBV18 and TRBJ2-3, with a possible D match to TRBD1 (6 bases). Deletions cut 3 bases from V and 6 bases from J, with 13 bases between. The CDR3 has 14 amino acids. CDR1 and CDR2 (germline): KGHSH, LQKENI. The CDR3 bases are TGTGCCAGCTCACCGAAAGCCCAGGGGGATACGCAGTATTTT. Encoded protein: CASSPKAQGDTQYF.

V usage is TRBV3-1 (or the pseudogene TRBV3-2) and J usage is TRBJ2-1; 7 positions match TRBD2. Per germline, CDR1 LGHDT and CDR2 YNNKEL (reference sequence). The CDR3 extends over 13 amino acids. The V segment lost 4 bases and the J segment 10 bases; nucleotides outside the gene matches: 7. The CDR3 DNA follows: TGTGCCAGCAGCCCCGGACAACTAGCGGAGCAGTTCTTC. Encoded protein: CASSPGQLAEQFF.